This T cell receptor beta chain was captured by sequencing in a study of T cell responses to AZD1222 COVID-19 vaccine. The study's findings and limits: Females made up more of the donors, who were largely white British, and clonal diversity may have come out too low. Baseline seropositivity characterized only six AZD1222 recipients.

TCRdb's table, derived via immunoSEQ multiplex PCR, lists solely in-frame clones and lacks some. The sample has 85,000 to 100,000 clones; about 89% are singletons. With respect to this clone: What it recognizes is unknown. Other nucleotide sequences from this sample produce the same CDR3.

Germline V lookup: CDR1 SGHTA, CDR2 FQGNSA. The CDR3 is 15 residues long. J gave up 1 base and V 6 bases, and 2 bases lay outside the gene matches. The gene calls are TRBV7-2 and TRBJ2-3; TRBD2 agrees at 12 bases. This TCR derives from an adult in good health. Sequencing was performed on peripheral blood, taken on day 0 of AZD1222 vaccination. CDR3 region: CASRRLAGGTDTQYF. For the CDR3, the DNA is TGTGCCAGCAGACGACTAGCGGGGGGCACAGATACGCAGTATTTT.